This T cell receptor (beta chain) was obtained from a study of blood T cell repertoires in COVID-19. Study-level background: Samples of COVID-19 (acute and convalescent) were obtained from the United States, Italy and Spain. The cDNA or gDNA used as material had been derived from T cells, B-cell-depleted T cells, or PBMCs.

This CDR3 comprises 18 residues. Trimming at V came to 4 bases and at J to 7 bases, leaving 18 bases not matched to a gene. Per germline, CDR1 KGHDR and CDR2 SFDVKD. Authors' processing steps: Reference gene primer amplification yielded estimated nucleated cell counts. TCRdb keeps only in-frame clones here, not all; method: immunoSEQ multiplex PCR. V, J and clone size derive from that table, while D and trimming were established from the DNA sequence. This table holds about 100,000 clones, about 85% found once. V usage is TRBV24-1 and J usage is TRBJ1-2, with 9 bases aligning to TRBD1. The sample comprised peripheral blood. The clonotype originates from a man in his forties or fifties with active or convalescent COVID-19. CDR3 coding DNA: TGTGCCACCAGTGAGGCCCGGGACAGGGACCAGTGGGATGGTGGCTACACCTTC. It codes for CATSEARDRDQWDGGYTF.